This TCR beta chain was profiled in a study of T cell repertoires in cytomegalovirus infection. TCRdb ran MiXCR on the reads and lists one entry per CDR3 protein. The sample has around 500,000 distinct CDR3 sequences, approximately 40% seen once. The CDR3 covers 16 residues. In germline, CDR1 is SGHVS, CDR2 FQNEAQ. The junction had 9 bases not matched to a gene; V was cut back by 5 bases and J by 7 bases. In this sample, this clonotype turned up a few times. The target antigen is unknown. Specimen: cultured PBMCs, collected from culture after CMV antigen stimulation. This receptor was taken from a human donor in good health (CMV status not recorded). Some clones in this sample may be carry-over from other donors' samples. The chain joins TRBV7-8 to TRBJ2-1; 12 nucleotides align to TRBD2. The DNA of the CDR3 is TGTGCCAGCAGCCCCGGACTAGCGGGAAATTGGAATGAGCAGTTCTTC. Its protein is CASSPGLAGNWNEQFF.